The source of this T cell receptor (beta chain) is a study of blood T cell repertoires in COVID-19 (dated by TCRdb to the early 2020s). With respect to the entire study: Samples from collaborators originated in the United States, Italy and Spain and spanned both the acute and convalescent phases of COVID-19. Subjects who had been exposed to COVID-19, were actively infected with it, or had recovered from it provided the deeply sampled blood TCRbeta repertoires that made up the dataset. Where available, HLA class I and class II types were taken from metadata supplied by the sample provider and were not determined by assay-based typing. A de-identified subject ID, COVID-19 status, age in years and sex were almost always included in the sample metadata. The repertoires were released in a freely available public database intended as a resource for research on the immune response to SARS-CoV-2. The prospective study material was composed of cDNA or gDNA derived from T cells, B-cell-depleted T cells, or PBMCs. The samples were drawn from the first 160 participants of the ongoing ImmuneRACE study and from 1,254 subjects provided by 6 global collaborators. On the study overall, not on this receptor specifically: The quantity of clinical and demographic metadata differed by source and by participant and was supplied without curation.

The CDR1 and CDR2 encoded by the germline V gene (reference sequence) are SGHKS and YYEKEE. Its CDR3 holds 16 amino acids, cysteine through phenylalanine. Here the CDR3 DNA is all that survives: 48 bases in frame from base 1. Trimming leaves V shorter by 0 bases and J shorter by 4 bases, with the junction holding 7 bases beyond the gene matches. Each collaborating institution followed its own protocols to collect whole blood in K2EDTA tubes. For TCRbeta analysis, collaborator samples were shipped as frozen whole blood, as isolated PBMCs, or as DNA extracted from either sample type. TCRbeta CDR3 regions were amplified from genomic DNA using the immunoSEQ Assay, a bias-controlled multiplex PCR. For the original study's pipeline: The number of nucleated cells in each sample was estimated from the amplification of reference gene primers within the assay. Sequence reads were collapsed and filtered to measure the absolute abundance of every unique TCRbeta CDR3 rearrangement. For each sample, productive Simpson clonality was calculated as the square root of Simpson's diversity index across productive rearrangements. The source is immuneACCESS, and TCRdb retained only in-frame sequences with V and J called. Part of the clones is not carried over; for the studies checked, unresolved V genes explain less than half of this, and the remainder is unexplained. The V and J calls and clone size were taken over from that table, and D and trimming were inferred from the DNA. The sample data list about 45,000 clones, and roughly 87% of these were observed just once. Together, the top ten hold more than 20% of the sample.

Regarding this clone: Its recognized antigen is unknown. No quality values exist for individual bases; no much larger clone is one base distant.

This clonotype originated in a woman older than 75 in a cohort sampled during active or convalescent COVID-19. The sequencing input was peripheral blood. The chain was built from TRBV5-5 and TRBJ2-1, with 7 central nucleotides matching TRBD1. The CDR3 sequence is CASSLDWDSSYNEQFF. The DNA sequence is given as TGTGCCAGCAGCTTGGATTGGGACAGTAGTTACAATGAGCAGTTCTTC.